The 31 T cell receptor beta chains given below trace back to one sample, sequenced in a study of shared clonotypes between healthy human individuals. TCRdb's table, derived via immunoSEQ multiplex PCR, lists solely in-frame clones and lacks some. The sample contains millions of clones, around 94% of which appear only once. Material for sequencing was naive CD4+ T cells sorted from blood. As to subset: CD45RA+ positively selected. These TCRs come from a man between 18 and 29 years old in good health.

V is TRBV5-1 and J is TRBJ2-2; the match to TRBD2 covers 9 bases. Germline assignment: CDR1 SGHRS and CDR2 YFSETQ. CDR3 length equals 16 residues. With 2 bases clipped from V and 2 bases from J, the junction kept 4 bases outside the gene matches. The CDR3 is CASSFERGANTGELFF. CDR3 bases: TGCGCCAGCAGCTTCGAGCGGGGGGCCAACACCGGGGAGCTGTTTTTT.

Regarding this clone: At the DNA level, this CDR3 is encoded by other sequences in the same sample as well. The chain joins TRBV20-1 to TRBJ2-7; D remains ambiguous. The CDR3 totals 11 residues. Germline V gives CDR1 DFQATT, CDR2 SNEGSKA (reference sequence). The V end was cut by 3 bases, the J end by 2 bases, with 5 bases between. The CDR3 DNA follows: TGCAGTGCTAGGGAACCCTACGAGCAGTACTTC. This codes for CSAREPYEQYF.

As DNA, the CDR3 is TGTGCCAGCAGCTTAGAACCGGGCTCTGGAAACACCATATATTTT. Translated: CASSLEPGSGNTIYF. V is TRBV7-2 and J is TRBJ1-3; D not resolved. The ends were cut back, 1 base at V and 0 bases at J, with 7 bases in the middle. Germline V lookup: CDR1 SGHTA, CDR2 FQGNSA. The length of the CDR3 is 15 residues.

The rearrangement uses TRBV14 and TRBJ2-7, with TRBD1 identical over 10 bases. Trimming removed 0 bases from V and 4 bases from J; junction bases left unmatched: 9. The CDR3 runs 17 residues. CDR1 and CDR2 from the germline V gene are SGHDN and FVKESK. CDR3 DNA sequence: TGTGCCAGCAGCCAAGAAGAAGTAGGGACAGGGGTATACGAGCAGTACTTC. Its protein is CASSQEEVGTGVYEQYF. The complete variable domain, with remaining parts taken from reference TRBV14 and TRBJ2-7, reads EAGVTQFPSHSVIEKGQTVTLRCDPISGHDNLYWYRRVMGKEIKFLLHFVKESKQDESGMPNNRFLAERTGGTYSTLKVQPAELEDSGVYFCASSQEEVGTGVYEQYFGPGTRLTVT.

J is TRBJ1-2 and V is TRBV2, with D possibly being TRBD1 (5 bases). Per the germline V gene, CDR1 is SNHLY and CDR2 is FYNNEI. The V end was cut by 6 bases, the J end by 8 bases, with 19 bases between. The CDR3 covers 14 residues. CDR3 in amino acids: CASSGDGGREGYTF. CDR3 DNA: TGTGCCAGCAGCGGGGACGGAGGCCGAGAGGGCTACACCTTC.

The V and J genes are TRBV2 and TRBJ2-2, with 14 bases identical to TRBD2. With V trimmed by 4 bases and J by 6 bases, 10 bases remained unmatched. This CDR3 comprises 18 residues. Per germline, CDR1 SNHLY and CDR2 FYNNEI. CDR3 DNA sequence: TGTGCCAGCAGTGTAACGGGACTAGCGGGAGTTGGGCCCGGGGAGCTGTTTTTT. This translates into CASSVTGLAGVGPGELFF.

The CDR3 coding sequence is TGTGCCAGCAGTGACTTCAGCGTTTCGAACACCGGGGAGCTGTTTTTT. Amino acids: CASSDFSVSNTGELFF. The rearrangement joins TRBV6-6 to TRBJ2-2, with D unclear. Germline CDR1 MNHNY, CDR2 SVGAGI (reference sequence). V was trimmed by 5 bases and J by 0 bases, leaving 13 bases between them. This CDR3 region has 16 residues.

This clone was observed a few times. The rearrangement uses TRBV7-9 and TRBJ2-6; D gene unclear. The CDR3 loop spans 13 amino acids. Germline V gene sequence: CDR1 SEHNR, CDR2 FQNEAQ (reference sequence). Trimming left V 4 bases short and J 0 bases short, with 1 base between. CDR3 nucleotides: TGTGCCAGCAGCTACTCTGGGGCCAACGTCCTGACTTTC. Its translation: CASSYSGANVLTF.

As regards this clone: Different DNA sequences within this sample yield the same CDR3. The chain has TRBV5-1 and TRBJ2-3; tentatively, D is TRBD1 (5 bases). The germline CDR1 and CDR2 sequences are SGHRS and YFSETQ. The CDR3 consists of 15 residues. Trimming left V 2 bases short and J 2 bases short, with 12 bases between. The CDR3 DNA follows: TGCGCCAGCAGCTTAAGGGGTGCATCCACAGATACGCAGTATTTT. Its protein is CASSLRGASTDTQYF.

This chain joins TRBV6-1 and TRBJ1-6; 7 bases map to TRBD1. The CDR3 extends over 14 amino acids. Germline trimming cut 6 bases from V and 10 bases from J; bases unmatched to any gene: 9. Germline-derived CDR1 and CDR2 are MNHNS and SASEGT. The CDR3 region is CASSDRARDSPLHF. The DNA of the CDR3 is TGTGCCAGCAGCGACAGGGCGAGGGACTCACCCCTCCACTTT.

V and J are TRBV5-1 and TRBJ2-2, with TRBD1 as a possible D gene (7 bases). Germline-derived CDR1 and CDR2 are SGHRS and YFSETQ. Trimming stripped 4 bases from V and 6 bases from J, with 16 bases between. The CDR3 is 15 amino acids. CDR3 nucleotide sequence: TGCGCCAGCAGCCCGGGACAGTGGGGGGCCGGGGAGCTGTTTTTT. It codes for CASSPGQWGAGELFF.

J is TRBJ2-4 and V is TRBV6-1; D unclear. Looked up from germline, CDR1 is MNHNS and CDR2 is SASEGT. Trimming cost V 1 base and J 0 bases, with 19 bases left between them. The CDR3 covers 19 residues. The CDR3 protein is CASSEEPRQAIPAKNIQYF. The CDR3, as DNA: TGTGCCAGCAGTGAAGAGCCTAGGCAGGCGATCCCAGCCAAAAACATTCAGTACTTC.

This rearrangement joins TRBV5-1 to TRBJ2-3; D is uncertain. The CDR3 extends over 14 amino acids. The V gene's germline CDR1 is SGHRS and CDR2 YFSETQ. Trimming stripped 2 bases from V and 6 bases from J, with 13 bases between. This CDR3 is CASSFERPSDTQYF. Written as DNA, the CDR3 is TGCGCCAGCAGCTTCGAGCGCCCCTCGGATACGCAGTATTTT.

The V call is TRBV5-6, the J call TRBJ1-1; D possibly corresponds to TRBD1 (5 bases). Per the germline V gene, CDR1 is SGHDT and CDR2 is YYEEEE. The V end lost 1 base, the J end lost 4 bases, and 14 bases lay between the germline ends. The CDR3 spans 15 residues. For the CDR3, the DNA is TGTGCCAGCAGCTTGTTGGGGGGGAGCAGCACTGAAGCTTTCTTT. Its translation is CASSLLGGSSTEAFF.

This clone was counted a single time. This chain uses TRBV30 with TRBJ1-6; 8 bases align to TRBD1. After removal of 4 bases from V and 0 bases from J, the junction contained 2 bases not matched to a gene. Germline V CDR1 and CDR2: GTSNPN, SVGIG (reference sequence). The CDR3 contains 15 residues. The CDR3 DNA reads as TGTGCCTGGACAGGGGGCTTCTCCTATAATTCACCCCTCCACTTT. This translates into CAWTGGFSYNSPLHF.

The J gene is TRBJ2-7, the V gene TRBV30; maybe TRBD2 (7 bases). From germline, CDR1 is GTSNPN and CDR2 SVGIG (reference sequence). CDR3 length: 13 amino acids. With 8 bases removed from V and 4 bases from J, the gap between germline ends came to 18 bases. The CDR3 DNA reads TGTGCCGGAAGGGGGGGGCCGCCATACGAGCAGTACTTC. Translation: CAGRGGPPYEQYF.

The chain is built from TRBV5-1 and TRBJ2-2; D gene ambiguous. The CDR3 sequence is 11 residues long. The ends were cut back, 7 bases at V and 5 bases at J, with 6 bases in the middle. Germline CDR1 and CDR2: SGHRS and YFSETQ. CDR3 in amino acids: CASAVTGELFF. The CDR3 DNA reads TGCGCCAGCGCAGTTACCGGGGAGCTGTTTTTT.

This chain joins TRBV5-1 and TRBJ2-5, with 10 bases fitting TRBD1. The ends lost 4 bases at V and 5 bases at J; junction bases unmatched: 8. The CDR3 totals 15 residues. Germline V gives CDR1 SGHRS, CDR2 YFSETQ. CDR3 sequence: CASSPGGQGWETQYF. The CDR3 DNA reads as TGCGCCAGCAGCCCTGGGGGACAGGGGTGGGAGACCCAGTACTTC.

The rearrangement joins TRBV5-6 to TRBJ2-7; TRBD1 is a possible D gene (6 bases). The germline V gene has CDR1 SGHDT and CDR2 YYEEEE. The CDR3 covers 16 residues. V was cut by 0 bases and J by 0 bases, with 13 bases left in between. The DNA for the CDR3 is TGTGCCAGCAGCTTGGGAACAGGGTGGGGCTCCTACGAGCAGTACTTC. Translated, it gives CASSLGTGWGSYEQYF.

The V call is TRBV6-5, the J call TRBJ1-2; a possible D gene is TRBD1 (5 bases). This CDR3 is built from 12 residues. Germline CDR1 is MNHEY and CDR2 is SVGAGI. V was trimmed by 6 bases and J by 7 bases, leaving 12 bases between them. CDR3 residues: CASRSQGIGYTF. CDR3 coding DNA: TGTGCCAGCAGGAGTCAGGGAATTGGCTACACCTTC.

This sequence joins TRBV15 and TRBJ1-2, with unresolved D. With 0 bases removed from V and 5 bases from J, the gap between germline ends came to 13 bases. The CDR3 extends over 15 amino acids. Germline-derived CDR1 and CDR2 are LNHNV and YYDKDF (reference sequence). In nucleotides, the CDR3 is TGTGCCACCAGCAGAGAGGCCCCTGGGGATTATGGCTACACCTTC. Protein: CATSREAPGDYGYTF. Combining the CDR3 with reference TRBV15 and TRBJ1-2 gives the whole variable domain DAMVIQNPRYQVTQFGKPVTLSCSQTLNHNVMYWYQQKSSQAPKLLFHYYDKDFNNEADTPDNFQSRRPNTSFCFLDIRSPGLGDTAMYLCATSREAPGDYGYTFGSGTRLTVV.

The CDR3 here is CASTNLRAGQTGELFF. In DNA, the CDR3 is TGCGCCAGCACCAATCTTCGGGCAGGGCAAACCGGGGAGCTGTTTTTT. The chain is built from TRBV5-1 and TRBJ2-2; D is perhaps TRBD1 (5 bases). The germline CDR1 and CDR2 sequences are SGHRS and YFSETQ. The CDR3 has 16 residues. The V and J ends lost 6 bases and 5 bases respectively, with 20 bases between them. Full variable domain (outside the CDR3, taken from reference TRBV5-1 and TRBJ2-2): KAGVTQTPRYLIKTRGQQVTLSCSPISGHRSVSWYQQTPGQGLQFLFEYFSETQRNKGNFPGRFSGRQFSNSRSEMNVSTLELGDSALYLCASTNLRAGQTGELFFGEGSRLTVL.

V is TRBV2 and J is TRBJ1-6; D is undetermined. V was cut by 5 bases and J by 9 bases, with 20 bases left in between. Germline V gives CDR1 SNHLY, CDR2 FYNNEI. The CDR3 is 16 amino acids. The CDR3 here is CASSPTKGIAGSPLHF. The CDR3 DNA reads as TGTGCCAGCAGTCCAACAAAGGGCATTGCGGGTTCACCCCTCCACTTT.

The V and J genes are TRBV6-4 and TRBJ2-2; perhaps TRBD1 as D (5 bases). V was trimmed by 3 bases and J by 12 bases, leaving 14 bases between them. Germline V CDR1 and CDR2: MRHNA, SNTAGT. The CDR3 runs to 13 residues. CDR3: CASSEGRAEKLFF. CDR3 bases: TGTGCCAGCAGTGAAGGCAGGGCCGAGAAGCTGTTTTTT.

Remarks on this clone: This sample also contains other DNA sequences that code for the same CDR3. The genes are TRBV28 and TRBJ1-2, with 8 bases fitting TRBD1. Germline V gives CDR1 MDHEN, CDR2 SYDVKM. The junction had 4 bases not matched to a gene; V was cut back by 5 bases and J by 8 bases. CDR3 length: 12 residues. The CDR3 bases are TGTGCCAGCAGTCAGGGGGCAAGGGGCTACACCTTC. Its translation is CASSQGARGYTF.

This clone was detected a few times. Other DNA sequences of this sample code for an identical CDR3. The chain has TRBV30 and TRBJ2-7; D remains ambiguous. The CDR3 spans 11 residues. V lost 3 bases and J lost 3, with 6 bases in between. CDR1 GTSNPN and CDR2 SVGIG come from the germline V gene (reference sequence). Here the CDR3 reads CAWSTNYEQYF. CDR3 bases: TGTGCCTGGAGCACGAACTACGAGCAGTACTTC. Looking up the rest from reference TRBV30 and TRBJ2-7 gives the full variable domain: SQTIHQWPATLVQPVGSPLSLECTVEGTSNPNLYWYRQAAGRGLQLLFYSVGIGQISSEVPQNLSASRPQDRQFILSSKKLLLSDSGFYLCAWSTNYEQYFGPGTRLTVT.

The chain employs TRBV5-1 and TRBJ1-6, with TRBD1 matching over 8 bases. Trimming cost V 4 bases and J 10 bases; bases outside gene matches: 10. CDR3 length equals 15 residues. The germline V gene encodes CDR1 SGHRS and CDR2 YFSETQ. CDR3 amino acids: CASSLDRAPTSPLHF. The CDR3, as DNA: TGCGCCAGCAGCCTGGACAGGGCCCCAACGTCACCCCTCCACTTT. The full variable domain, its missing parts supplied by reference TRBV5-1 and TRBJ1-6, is KAGVTQTPRYLIKTRGQQVTLSCSPISGHRSVSWYQQTPGQGLQFLFEYFSETQRNKGNFPGRFSGRQFSNSRSEMNVSTLELGDSALYLCASSLDRAPTSPLHFGNGTRLTVT.

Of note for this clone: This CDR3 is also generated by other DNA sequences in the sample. The CDR3 sequence: CASSIQGGGNQPQHF. The CDR3, as DNA: TGTGCCAGTAGTATACAAGGAGGGGGCAATCAGCCCCAGCATTTT. V usage is TRBV19 and J usage is TRBJ1-5; TRBD1 might be the D (5 bases). The germline CDR1 and CDR2 sequences are LNHDA and SQIVND (reference sequence). Trimming pared 2 bases from V and 2 bases from J, leaving 10 bases between. The CDR3 consists of 15 residues.

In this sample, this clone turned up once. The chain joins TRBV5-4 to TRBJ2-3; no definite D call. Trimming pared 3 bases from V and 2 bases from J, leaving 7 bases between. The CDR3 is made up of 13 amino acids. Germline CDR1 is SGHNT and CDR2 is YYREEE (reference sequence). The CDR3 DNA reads TGTGCCAGCAGCTGGCAAGTCACAGATACGCAGTATTTT. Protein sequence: CASSWQVTDTQYF.

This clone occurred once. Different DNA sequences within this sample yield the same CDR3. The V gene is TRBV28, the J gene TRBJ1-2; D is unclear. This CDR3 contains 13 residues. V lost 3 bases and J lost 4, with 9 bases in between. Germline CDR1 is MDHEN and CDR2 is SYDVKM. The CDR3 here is CASSFGQSYGYTF. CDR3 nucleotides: TGTGCCAGCAGTTTTGGGCAGTCCTATGGCTACACCTTC.

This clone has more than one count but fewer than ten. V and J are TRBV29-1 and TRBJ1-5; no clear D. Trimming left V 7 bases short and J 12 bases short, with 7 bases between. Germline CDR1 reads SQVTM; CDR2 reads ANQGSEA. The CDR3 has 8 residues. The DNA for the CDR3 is TGCAGCGCACCCCGCCAGCATTTT. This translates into CSAPRQHF.